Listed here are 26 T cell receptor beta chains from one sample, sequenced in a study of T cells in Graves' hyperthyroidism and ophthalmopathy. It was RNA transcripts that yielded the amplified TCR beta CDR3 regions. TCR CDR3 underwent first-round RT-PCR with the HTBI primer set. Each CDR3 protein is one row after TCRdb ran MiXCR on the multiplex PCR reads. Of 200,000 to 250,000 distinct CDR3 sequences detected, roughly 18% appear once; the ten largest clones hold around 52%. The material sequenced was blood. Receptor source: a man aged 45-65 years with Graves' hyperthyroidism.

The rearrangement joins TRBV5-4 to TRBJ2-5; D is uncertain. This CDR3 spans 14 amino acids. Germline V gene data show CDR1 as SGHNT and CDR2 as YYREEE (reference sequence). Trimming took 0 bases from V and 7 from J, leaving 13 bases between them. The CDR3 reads CASSLASIPGTQYF. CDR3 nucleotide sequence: TGTGCCAGCAGCTTGGCCTCGATCCCGGGGACCCAGTACTTC.

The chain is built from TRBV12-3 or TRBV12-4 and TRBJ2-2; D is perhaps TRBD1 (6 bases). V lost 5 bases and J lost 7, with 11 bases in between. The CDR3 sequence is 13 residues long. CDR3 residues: CASSHREFGELFF. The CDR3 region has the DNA TGTGCCAGCAGTCACAGGGAATTCGGGGAGCTGTTTTTT.

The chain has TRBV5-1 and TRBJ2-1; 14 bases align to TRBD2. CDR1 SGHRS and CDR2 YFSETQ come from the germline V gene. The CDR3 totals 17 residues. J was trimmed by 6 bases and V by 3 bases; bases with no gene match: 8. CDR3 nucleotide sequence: TGCGCCAGCAGCTCACAGACTAGCGGGAGGGAGGGCAATGAGCAGTTCTTC. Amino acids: CASSSQTSGREGNEQFF.

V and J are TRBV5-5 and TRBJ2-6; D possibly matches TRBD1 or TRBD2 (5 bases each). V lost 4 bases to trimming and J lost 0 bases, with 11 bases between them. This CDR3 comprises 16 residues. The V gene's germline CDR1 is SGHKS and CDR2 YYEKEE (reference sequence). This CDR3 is CASSQPGPSGANVLTF. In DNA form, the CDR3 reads TGTGCCAGCAGCCAACCGGGGCCCTCTGGGGCCAACGTCCTGACTTTC.

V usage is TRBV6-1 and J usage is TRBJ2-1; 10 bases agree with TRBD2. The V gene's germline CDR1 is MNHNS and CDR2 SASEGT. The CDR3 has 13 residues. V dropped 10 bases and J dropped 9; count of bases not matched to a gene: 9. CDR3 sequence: CAILAGVGTEQFF. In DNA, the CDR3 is TGTGCCATCCTAGCGGGAGTGGGCACTGAGCAGTTCTTC.

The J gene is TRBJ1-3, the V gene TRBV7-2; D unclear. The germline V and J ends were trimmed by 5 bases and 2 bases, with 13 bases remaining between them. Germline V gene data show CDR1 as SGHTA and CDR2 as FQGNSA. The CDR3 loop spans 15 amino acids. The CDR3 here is CASSEVGGTGNTIYF. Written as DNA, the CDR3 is TGTGCCAGCAGCGAGGTGGGAGGGACTGGAAACACCATATATTTT.

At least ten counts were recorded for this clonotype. CDR3 region: CASRTGTSGGTDTQYF. The DNA for the CDR3 is TGTGCCAGCAGGACCGGGACTAGCGGCGGCACAGATACGCAGTATTTT. The chain is built from TRBV2 and TRBJ2-3; the match to TRBD2 covers 11 bases. Germline CDR1 SNHLY, CDR2 FYNNEI. The V and J ends lost 6 bases and 1 base, in that order; junction bases with no gene match: 6. This CDR3 spans 16 amino acids.

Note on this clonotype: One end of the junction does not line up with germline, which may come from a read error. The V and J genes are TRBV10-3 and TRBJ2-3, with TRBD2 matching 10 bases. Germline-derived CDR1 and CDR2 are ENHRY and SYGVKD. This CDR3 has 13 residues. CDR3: CAMGLAGADTRYF. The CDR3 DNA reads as TGTGCCATGGGGCTAGCGGGAGCGGATACGCGGTATTTT.

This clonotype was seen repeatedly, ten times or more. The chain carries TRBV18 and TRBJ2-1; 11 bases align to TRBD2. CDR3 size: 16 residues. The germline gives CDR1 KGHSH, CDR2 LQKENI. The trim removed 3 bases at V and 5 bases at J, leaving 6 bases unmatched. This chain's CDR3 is CASSPSTSGINNEQFF. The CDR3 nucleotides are TGTGCCAGCTCACCGTCGACTAGCGGGATTAACAATGAGCAGTTCTTC.

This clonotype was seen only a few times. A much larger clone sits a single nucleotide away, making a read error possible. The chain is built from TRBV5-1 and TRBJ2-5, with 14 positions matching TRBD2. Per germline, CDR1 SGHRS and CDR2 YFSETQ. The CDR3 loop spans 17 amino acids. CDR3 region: CASSSTGLAGVRETQHF. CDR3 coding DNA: TGCGCCAGCAGCTCGACGGGACTAGCGGGAGTTAGGGAGACCCAGCACTTC.

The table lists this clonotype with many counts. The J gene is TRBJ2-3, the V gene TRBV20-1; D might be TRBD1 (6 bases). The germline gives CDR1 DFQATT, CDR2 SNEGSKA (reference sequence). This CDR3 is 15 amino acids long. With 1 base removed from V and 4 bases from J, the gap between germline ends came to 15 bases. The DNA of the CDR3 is TGCAGTGCTAGAGGTTCGGACAGCCTGGCAGATACGCAGTATTTT. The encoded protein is CSARGSDSLADTQYF.

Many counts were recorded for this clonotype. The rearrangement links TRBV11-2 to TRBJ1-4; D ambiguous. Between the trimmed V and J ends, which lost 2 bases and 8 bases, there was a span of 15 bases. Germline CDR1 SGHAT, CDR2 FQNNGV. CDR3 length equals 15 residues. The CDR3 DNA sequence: TGTGCCAGCAGCTTATTCCTCCGGCCGAACGAAAAACTGTTTTTT. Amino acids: CASSLFLRPNEKLFF.

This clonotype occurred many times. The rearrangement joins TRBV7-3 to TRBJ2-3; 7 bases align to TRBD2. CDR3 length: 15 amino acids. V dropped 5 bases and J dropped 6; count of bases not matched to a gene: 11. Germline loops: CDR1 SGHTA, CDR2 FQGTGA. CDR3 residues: CASSRLALSADTQYF. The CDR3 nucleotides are TGTGCCAGCAGCCGACTAGCATTGTCGGCGGATACGCAGTATTTT.

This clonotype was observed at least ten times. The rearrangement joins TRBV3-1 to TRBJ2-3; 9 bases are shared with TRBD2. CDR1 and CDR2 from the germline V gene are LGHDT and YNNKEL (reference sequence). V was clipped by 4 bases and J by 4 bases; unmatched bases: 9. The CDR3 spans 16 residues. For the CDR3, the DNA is TGTGCCAGCAGCCGGCTAGGACTAGCGAAGCCAGATACGCAGTATTTT. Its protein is CASSRLGLAKPDTQYF.

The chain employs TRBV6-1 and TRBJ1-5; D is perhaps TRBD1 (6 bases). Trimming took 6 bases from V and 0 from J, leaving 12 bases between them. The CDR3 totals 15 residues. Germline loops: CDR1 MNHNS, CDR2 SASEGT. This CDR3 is CASSRDNFSNQPQHF. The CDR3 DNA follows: TGTGCCAGCAGCCGGGACAACTTTAGCAATCAGCCCCAGCATTTT.

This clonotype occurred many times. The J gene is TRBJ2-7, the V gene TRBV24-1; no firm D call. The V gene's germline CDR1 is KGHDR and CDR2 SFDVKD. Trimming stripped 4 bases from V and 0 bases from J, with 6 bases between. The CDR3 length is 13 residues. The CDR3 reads CATSDRLSYEQYF. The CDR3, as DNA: TGTGCCACCAGTGACCGCCTCTCCTACGAGCAGTACTTC.

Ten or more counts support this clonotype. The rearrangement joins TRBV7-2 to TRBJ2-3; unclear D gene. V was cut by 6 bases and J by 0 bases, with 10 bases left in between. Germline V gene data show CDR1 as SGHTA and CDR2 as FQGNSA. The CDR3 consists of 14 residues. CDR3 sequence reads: CASSVQISTDTQYF. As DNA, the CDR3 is TGTGCCAGCAGTGTCCAAATAAGCACAGATACGCAGTATTTT.

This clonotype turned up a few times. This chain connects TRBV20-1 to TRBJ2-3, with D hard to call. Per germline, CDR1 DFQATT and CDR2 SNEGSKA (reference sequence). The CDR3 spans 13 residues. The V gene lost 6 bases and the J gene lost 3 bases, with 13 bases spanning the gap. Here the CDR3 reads CSADQESTDTQYF. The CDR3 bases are TGCAGTGCAGACCAAGAATCGACAGATACGCAGTATTTT.

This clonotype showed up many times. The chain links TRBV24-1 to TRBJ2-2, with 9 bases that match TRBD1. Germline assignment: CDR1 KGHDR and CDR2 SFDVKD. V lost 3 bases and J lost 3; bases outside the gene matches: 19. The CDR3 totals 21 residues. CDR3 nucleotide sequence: TGTGCCACCAGTGATCTCCGGGGGACAGGGAAGGAGTGGGCGGACACCGGGGAGCTGTTTTTT. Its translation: CATSDLRGTGKEWADTGELFF.

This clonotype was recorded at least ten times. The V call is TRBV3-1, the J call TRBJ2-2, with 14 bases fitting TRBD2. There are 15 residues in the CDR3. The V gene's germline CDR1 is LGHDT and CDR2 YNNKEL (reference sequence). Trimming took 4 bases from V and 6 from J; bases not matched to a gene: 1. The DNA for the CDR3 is TGTGCCAGCAGCCTGGGACTAGCGGGAGCCGGGGAGCTGTTTTTT. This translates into CASSLGLAGAGELFF.

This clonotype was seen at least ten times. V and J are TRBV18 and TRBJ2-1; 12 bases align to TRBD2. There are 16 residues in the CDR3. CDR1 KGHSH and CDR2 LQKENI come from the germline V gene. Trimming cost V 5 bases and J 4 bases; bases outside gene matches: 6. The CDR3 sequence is CASSKTSGSQYNEQFF. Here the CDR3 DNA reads TGTGCCAGCTCAAAGACTAGCGGGAGTCAATACAATGAGCAGTTCTTC. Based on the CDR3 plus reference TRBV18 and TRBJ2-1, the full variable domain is NAGVMQNPRHLVRRRGQEARLRCSPMKGHSHVYWYRQLPEEGLKFMVYLQKENIIDESGMPKERFSAEFPKEGPSILRIQQVVRGDSAAYFCASSKTSGSQYNEQFFGPGTRLTVL.

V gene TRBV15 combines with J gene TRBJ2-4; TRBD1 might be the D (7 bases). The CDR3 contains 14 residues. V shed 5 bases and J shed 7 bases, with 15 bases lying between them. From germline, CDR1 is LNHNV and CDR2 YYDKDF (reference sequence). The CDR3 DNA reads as TGTGCCACCAGCGGACAGGTGGAGGGGAACATTCAGTACTTC. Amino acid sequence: CATSGQVEGNIQYF.

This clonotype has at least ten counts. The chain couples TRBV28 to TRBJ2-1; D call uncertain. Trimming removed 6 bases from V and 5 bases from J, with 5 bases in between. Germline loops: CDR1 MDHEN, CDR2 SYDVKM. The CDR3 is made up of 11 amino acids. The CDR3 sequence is CASRSDNEQFF. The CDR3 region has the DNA TGTGCCAGCAGAAGCGACAATGAGCAGTTCTTC.

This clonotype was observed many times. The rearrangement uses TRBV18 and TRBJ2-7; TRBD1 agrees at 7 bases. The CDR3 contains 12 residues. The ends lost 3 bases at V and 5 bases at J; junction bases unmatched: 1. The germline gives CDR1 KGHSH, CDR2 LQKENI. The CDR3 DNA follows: TGTGCCAGCTCACCCGACAGGGACGAGCAGTACTTC. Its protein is CASSPDRDEQYF. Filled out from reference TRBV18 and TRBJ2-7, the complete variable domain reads NAGVMQNPRHLVRRRGQEARLRCSPMKGHSHVYWYRQLPEEGLKFMVYLQKENIIDESGMPKERFSAEFPKEGPSILRIQQVVRGDSAAYFCASSPDRDEQYFGPGTRLTVT.

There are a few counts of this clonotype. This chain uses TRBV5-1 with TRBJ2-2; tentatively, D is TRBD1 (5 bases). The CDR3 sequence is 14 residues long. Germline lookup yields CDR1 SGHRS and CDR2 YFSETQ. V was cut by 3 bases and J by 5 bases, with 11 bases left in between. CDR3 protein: CASSYASGTGELFF. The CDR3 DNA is TGCGCCAGCAGCTACGCGTCAGGGACCGGGGAGCTGTTTTTT.

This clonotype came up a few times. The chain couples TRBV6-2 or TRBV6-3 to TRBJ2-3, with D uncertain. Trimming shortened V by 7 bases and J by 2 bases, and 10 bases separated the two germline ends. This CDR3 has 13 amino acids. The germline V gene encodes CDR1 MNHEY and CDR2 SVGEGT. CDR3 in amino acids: CASTPSVTDTQYF. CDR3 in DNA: TGTGCCAGCACTCCCTCGGTCACAGATACGCAGTATTTT.